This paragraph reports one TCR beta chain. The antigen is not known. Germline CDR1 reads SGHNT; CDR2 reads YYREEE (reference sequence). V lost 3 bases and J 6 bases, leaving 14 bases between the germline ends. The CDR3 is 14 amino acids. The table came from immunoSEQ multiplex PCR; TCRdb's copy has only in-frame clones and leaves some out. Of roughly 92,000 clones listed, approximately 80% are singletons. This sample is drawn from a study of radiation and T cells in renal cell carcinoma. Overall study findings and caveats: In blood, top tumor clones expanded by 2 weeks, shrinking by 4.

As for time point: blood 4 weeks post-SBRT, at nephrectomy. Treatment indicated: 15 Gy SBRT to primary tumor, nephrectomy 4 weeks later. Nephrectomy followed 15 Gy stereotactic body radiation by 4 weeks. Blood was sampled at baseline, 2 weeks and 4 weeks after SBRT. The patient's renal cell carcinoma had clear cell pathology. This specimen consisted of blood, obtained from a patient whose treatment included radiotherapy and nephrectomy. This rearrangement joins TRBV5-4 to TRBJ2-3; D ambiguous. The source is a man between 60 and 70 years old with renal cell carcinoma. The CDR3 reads CASSSSLPQDTQYF. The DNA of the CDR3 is TGTGCCAGCAGCTCGAGCCTTCCTCAGGATACGCAGTATTTT.